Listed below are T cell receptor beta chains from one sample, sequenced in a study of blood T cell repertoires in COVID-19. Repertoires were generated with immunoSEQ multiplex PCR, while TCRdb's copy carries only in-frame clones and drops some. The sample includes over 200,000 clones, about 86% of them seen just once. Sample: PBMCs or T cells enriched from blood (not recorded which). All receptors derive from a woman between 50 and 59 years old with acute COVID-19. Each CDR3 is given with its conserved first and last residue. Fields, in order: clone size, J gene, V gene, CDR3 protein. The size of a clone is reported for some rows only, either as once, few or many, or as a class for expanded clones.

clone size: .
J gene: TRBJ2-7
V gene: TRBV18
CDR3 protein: CASSVGQGSYEQYF

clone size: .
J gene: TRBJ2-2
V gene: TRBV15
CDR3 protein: CATSRVTGSGELFF

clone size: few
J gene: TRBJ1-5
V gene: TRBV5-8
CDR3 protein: CASSLNSGGNQPQHF

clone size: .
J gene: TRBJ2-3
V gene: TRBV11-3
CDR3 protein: CASTTFFSGGTDTQYF

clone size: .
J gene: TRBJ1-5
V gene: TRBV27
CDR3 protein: CASSLMGQGGQPQHF

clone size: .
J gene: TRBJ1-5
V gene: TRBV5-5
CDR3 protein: CASSSAGGGNQPQHF

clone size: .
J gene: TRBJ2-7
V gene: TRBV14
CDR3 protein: CASSQGGFSYEQYF

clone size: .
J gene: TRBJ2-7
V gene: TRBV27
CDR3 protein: CASSLSAYSYEQYF

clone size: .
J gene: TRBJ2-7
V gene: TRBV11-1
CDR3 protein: CASSLGAYEQYF

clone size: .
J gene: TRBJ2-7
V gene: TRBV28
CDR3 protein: CASRLAGYSYEQYF

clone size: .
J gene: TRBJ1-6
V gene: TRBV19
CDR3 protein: CASTETRNSPLHF

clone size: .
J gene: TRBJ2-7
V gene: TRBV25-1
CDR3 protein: CASSEWGGQGSYEQYF

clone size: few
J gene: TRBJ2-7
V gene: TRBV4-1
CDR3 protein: CASSQVSGGTSSYEQYF

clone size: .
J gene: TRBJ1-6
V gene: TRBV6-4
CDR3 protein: CASSEDRNYNSPLHF

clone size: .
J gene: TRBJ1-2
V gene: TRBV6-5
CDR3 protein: CASSYLGNYGYTF

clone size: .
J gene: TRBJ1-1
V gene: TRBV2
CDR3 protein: CASSEQGAFTEAFF

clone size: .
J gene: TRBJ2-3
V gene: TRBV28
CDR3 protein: CASSKRGGGTDTQYF

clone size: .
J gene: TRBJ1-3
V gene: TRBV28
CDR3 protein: CASSLQGTGNTIYF

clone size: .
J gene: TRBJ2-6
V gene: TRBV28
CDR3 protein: CASSWGTGTSGANVLTF

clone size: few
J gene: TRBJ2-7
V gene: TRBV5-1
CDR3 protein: CASSPGGERDYEQYF

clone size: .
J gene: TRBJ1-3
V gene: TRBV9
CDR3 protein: CASSAQQGTSSGNTIYF

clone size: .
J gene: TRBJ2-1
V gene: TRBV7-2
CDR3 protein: CASSFVGGDNEQFF

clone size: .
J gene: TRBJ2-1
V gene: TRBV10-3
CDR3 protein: CAITMGTIKSHEQFF

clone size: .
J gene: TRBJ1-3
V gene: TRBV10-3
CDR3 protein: CAISESGDTIYF

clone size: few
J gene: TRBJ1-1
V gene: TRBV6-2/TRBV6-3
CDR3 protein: CASSPLEGRSTEAFF

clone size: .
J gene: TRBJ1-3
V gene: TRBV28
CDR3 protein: CASSWGQGNTIYF

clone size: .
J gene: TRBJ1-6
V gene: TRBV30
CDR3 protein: CAWSTDSNSPLHF

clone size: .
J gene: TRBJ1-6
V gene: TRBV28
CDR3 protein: CASSSPDRPNSPLHF

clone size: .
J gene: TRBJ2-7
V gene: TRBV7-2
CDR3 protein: CASSRQGNYEQYF

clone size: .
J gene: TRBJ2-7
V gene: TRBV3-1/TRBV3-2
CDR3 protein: CASSHTTRIFEQYF

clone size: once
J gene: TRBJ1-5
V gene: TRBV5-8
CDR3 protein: CASSKGQGKNQPQHF

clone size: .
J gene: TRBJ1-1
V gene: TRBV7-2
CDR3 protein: CASSLQGTNTEAFF

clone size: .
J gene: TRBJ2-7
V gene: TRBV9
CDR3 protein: CASSADSYATYEQYF

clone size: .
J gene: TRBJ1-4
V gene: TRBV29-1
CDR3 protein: CSVAGIGEKLFF

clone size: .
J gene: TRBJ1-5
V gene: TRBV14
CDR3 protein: CASSQSGHPLHF

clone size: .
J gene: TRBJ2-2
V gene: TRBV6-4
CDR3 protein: CASSPGTSGTRDTGELFF

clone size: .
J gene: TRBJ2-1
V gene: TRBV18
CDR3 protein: CASSPRQGQNEQFF

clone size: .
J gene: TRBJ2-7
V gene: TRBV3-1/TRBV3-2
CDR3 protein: CASSQAWTHSDEQYF

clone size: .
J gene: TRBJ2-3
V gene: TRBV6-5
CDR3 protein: CASRPGGSTDTQYF